A single sample gave rise to the 4 T cell receptor beta chains below, sequenced in a study of OX40 agonist ivuxolimab in advanced cancers. Only in-frame clones appear in the TCRdb table, and some are missing; sequencing was by immunoSEQ multiplex PCR. The sample includes 55,000 to 60,000 clones, about 94% of them seen just once. Sequencing used CD4+ or CD8+ T cells sorted from blood, obtained in a trial of the OX40 agonist ivuxolimab. These receptors were obtained from an adult with an advanced solid tumor such as melanoma, head and neck, liver or kidney cancer.

This clone was seen a few times. This chain uses TRBV6-4 with TRBJ2-3; 10 positions agree with TRBD2. Germline-derived CDR1 and CDR2 are MRHNA and SNTAGT. The V segment lost 3 bases and the J segment 4 bases; nucleotides outside the gene matches: 4. The CDR3 extends over 15 amino acids. CDR3 region: CASSDKAGGADTQYF. CDR3 coding DNA: TGTGCCAGCAGTGATAAAGCGGGAGGGGCAGATACGCAGTATTTT.

The chain couples TRBV6-5 to TRBJ2-2, with a tentative D call TRBD2 (5 bases). The germline V gene encodes CDR1 MNHEY and CDR2 SVGAGI. The CDR3 contains 15 residues. V was pared by 8 bases and J by 0 bases, with 13 bases between. Here the CDR3 DNA reads TGTGCCAGCCAGCCGGCGGGCGCGAACACCGGGGAGCTGTTTTTT. This encodes CASQPAGANTGELFF.

The chain couples TRBV2 to TRBJ1-5; 10 bases fit TRBD1. CDR1 is SNHLY, CDR2 FYNNEI, per germline. The CDR3 consists of 17 residues. V trimming: 4 bases; J trimming: 0 bases; junction bases outside the gene matches: 6. CDR3 sequence: CASSVGQGFYSNQPQHF. In DNA form, the CDR3 reads TGTGCCAGCAGTGTGGGACAGGGGTTTTATAGCAATCAGCCCCAGCATTTT. The full variable domain, its missing parts supplied by reference TRBV2 and TRBJ1-5, is EPEVTQTPSHQVTQMGQEVILRCVPISNHLYFYWYRQILGQKVEFLVSFYNNEISEKSEIFDDQFSVERPDGSNFTLKIRSTKLEDSAMYFCASSVGQGFYSNQPQHFGDGTRLSIL.

The genes are TRBV11-2 and TRBJ2-1, with 8 bases fitting TRBD1. Germline V lookup: CDR1 SGHAT, CDR2 FQNNGV. V lost 7 bases, J lost 1 base, and 3 bases stayed unmatched. The CDR3 covers 14 residues. CDR3: CASTTGGSYNEQFF. CDR3 nucleotide sequence: TGTGCCAGCACAACAGGGGGATCCTACAATGAGCAGTTCTTC.